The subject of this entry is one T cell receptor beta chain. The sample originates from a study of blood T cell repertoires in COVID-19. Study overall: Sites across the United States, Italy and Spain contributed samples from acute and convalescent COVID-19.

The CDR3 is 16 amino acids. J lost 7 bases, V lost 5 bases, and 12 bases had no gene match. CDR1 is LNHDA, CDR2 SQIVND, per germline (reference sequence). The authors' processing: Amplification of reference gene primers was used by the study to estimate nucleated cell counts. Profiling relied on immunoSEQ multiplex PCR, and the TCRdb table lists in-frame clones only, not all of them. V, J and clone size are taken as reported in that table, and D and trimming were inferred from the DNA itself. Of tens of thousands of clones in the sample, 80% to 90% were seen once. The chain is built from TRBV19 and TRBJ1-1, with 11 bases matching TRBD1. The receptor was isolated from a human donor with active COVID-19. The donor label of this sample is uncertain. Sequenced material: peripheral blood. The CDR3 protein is CASSDPWTGGAVEAFF. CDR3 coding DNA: TGTGCCAGTAGTGATCCGTGGACAGGGGGCGCGGTTGAAGCTTTCTTT.